This is a list of T cell receptor beta chains from one sample in a study of blood T cell repertoires in COVID-19. Using immunoSEQ multiplex PCR, the repertoire was profiled, and TCRdb retains in-frame clones only, with some absent. The sample lists roughly 73,000 clones, 88% occurring once. The sample was peripheral blood. All receptors come from a man aged 65 to 79 with active or convalescent COVID-19. Each CDR3 is given with its conserved first and last residue. Each record gives: V gene, CDR3 protein.

>TRBV6-5
CASRSPGGNQPQHF
>TRBV5-4
CASSSRSSGRAVNEQFF
>TRBV3-1/TRBV3-2
CASSQDFSTGREKLFF
>TRBV6-5
CASQDGGLYEQFF
>TRBV6-1
CASSEGTGLETQYF
>TRBV6-5
CASRIDRDSGNTIYF
>TRBV5-4
CASSLGLAGVVDTQYF
>TRBV23-1
CASSHPGTSGSYEQYF
>TRBV7-2
CASSFVTGANQPQHF
>TRBV7-2
CASSTRASQPQHF
>TRBV27
CASSLSLGVGNTEAFF
>TRBV18
CASSPGTGTGANVLTF
>TRBV3-1/TRBV3-2
CASSQTRTGLAGELFF
>TRBV20-1
CSASPTGEDYGYTF
>TRBV7-2
CASSFQGQGGTEAFF
>TRBV3-1/TRBV3-2
CASSQDFGGTTNEKLFF
>TRBV4-1
CASSQGRLAGTDTQYF
>TRBV7-9
CASSKQGTGGNTEAFF
>TRBV6-4
CASSPDRGNQPQHF
>TRBV27
CASRPRDRVTGELFF
>TRBV2
CASRGTSDSTDTQYF
>TRBV5-6
CASSRRQGLYGYTF
>TRBV11-2
CASSPGTSGSIDTQYF
>TRBV16
CASSQSRDSEAFF
>TRBV30
CAWRQGAGETQYF
>TRBV27
CASSYASGGSYEQYF
>TRBV27
CATADRVSYNSPLHF
>TRBV7-2
CASSSRTPNYGYTF
>TRBV29-1
CSLLQGSGYTF
>TRBV27
CASSIQGANYGYTF
>TRBV2
CASRIKGGPANEKLFF
>TRBV3-1/TRBV3-2
CASSQAQGAVNIQYF
>TRBV12-1
CASSFGPGEREEKRGVFPSYEQYF
>TRBV2
CASNPLAGDAYEQYF
>TRBV11-2
CASSLGGQAGDIQYF
>TRBV3-1/TRBV3-2
CASSQGGGRETQYF
>TRBV7-8
CASGDRWGGPTEAFF
>TRBV3-1/TRBV3-2
CASSPRGYEQYF
>TRBV7-2
CASSSQGLDQPQHF
>TRBV6-6
CASSYSGQENYEQYF
>TRBV7-9
CASSSQGQNTEAFF
>TRBV25-1
CASSESANYGYTF
>TRBV27
CASSWDTTNNSPLHF
>TRBV5-1
CASSLRDTGTGEQYF
>TRBV11-2
CASSPVGTSGGGYNEQFF